This T cell receptor beta chain appears in the sequencing data of a study of radiation and T cells in renal cell carcinoma. Study results and limitations: From baseline, blood top tumor clonotypes peaked at 2 weeks post-radiation.

Using immunoSEQ multiplex PCR, the repertoire was profiled, and TCRdb retains in-frame clones only, with some absent. The sample contains 150,000 to 190,000 clones, roughly 86% of which appear only once. As to time point: blood 2 weeks post-SBRT. The treatment was: 15 Gy SBRT to primary tumor, nephrectomy 4 weeks later. Blood was sampled at baseline, 2 weeks and 4 weeks after SBRT. CDR1 is SGHVS and CDR2 is FQNEAQ in the germline V gene. With 5 bases removed from V and 3 bases from J, the gap between germline ends came to 16 bases. CDR3 length: 15 amino acids. Comments on this clone: The antigen remains unidentified.

The material was blood, obtained from a patient whose treatment included radiotherapy and nephrectomy. The sequence was collected from a woman aged 50 to 65 with renal cell carcinoma. The V and J genes are TRBV7-8 and TRBJ1-2; tentative D call: TRBD1 (5 bases). The CDR3 DNA reads as TGTGCCAGCAGCCAGGCGGTAGGGGCGGACTATGGCTACACCTTC. Encoded protein: CASSQAVGADYGYTF.